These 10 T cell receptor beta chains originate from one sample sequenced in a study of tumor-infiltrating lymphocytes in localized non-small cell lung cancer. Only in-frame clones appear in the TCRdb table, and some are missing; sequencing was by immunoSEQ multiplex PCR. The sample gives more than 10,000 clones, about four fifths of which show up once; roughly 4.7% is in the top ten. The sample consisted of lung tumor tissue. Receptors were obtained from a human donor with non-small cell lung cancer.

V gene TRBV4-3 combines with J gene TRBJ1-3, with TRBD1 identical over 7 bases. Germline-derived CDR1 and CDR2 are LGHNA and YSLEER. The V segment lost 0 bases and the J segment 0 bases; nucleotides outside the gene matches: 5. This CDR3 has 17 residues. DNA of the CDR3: TGCGCCAGCAGCCAAGACCTCAGGGGGAGCTCTGGAAACACCATATATTTT. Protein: CASSQDLRGSSGNTIYF.

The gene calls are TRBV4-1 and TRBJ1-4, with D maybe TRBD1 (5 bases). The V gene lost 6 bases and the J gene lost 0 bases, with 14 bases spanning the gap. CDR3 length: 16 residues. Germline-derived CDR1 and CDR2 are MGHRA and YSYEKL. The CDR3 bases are TGCGCCAGCAGGGAGGGGTGGGCTGCAACTAATGAAAAACTGTTTTTT. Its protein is CASREGWAATNEKLFF.

CDR3 DNA: TGTGCCAGCAGTTATGCGGGACTGCAGTTCTTC. It is translated as CASSYAGLQFF. The genes are TRBV2 and TRBJ2-1, with a tentative D call TRBD2 (6 bases). The CDR3 runs 11 residues. V was shortened by 5 bases and J by 12 bases, with 11 bases between the two germline ends. The germline V gene encodes CDR1 SNHLY and CDR2 FYNNEI.

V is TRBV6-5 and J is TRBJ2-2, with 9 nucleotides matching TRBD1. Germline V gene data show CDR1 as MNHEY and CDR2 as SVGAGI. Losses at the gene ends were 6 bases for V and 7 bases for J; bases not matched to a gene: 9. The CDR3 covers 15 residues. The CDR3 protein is CASRESGQGSGELFF. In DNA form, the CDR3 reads TGTGCCAGCAGGGAAAGTGGACAGGGGAGCGGGGAGCTGTTTTTT.

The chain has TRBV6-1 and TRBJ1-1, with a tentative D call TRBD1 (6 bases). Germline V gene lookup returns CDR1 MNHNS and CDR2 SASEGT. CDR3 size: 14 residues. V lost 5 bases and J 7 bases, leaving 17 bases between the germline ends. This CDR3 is CASSRGTLRVEAFF. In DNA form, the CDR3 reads TGTGCCAGCAGTCGCGGGACATTACGGGTTGAAGCTTTCTTT.

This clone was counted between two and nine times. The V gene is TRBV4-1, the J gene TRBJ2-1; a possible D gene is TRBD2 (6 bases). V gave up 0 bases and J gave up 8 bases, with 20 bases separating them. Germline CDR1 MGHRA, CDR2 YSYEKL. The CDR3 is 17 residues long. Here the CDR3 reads CASSQDSLRGFYDEQFF. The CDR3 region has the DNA TGCGCCAGCAGCCAAGATAGTCTTCGGGGGTTCTATGATGAGCAGTTCTTC.

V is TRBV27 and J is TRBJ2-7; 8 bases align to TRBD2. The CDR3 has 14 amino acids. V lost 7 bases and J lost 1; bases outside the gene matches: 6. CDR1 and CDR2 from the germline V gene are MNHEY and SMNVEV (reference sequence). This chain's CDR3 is CASMPSGQSYEQYF. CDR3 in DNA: TGTGCCAGCATGCCTAGCGGGCAATCCTACGAGCAGTACTTC.

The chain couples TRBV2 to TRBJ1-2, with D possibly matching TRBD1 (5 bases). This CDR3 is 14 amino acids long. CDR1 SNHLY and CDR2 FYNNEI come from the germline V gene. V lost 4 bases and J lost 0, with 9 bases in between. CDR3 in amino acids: CASSVIQANYGYTF. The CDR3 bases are TGTGCCAGCAGTGTGATACAGGCTAACTATGGCTACACCTTC.

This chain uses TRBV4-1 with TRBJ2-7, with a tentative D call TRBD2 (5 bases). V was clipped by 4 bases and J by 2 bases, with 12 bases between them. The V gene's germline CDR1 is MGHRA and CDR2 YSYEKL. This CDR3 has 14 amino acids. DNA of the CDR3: TGCGCCAGCAGCCCTTGGTCGGAGGCCTACGAGCAGTACGTC. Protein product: CASSPWSEAYEQYV.

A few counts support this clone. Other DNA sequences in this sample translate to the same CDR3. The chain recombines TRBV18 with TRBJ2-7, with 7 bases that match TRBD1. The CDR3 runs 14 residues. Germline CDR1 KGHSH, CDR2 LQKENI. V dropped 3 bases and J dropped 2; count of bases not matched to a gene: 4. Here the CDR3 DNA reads TGTGCCAGCTCACCCCGACAGGGCACCTACGAGCAGTACGTC. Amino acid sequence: CASSPRQGTYEQYV.